This T cell receptor beta chain stems from a study of shared clonotypes between healthy human individuals. Looking at the study overall: The plates for each donor numbered three CD4 naive, three CD4 memory, two CD8 naive and one CD8 memory. Findings and limits, study-wide: Naive CD4 clonotype sharing across four donors was 4.5% to 6%.

The donors, healthy adults who were HIV-negative, had experienced no recent acute infections or vaccinations. The CDR3 runs 15 residues. Germline-derived CDR1 and CDR2 are SGHNT and YYREEE (reference sequence). Germline trimming cut 5 bases from V and 0 bases from J; bases unmatched to any gene: 6. To note about this clone: The antigen is unknown.

Replicate sorted-subset PCRs were loaded with 150 to 250 ng DNA, about 31,000 T cell genomes. Sequencing was performed with immunoSEQ multiplex PCR; in TCRdb, only in-frame clones are kept and a portion is missing. Of nearly 750,000 clones listed, 72% are singletons. Sequenced material: memory CD4+ T cells sorted from blood. Sample subset: CD45RA-negative fraction. This receptor was obtained from a woman aged 25 to 39 in good health. The V gene is TRBV5-4, the J gene TRBJ2-7; 9 bases line up with TRBD2. The CDR3 loop reads CASRAGTSLSYEQYF. CDR3 nucleotide sequence: TGTGCCAGCAGGGCCGGGACTAGCCTCTCCTACGAGCAGTACTTC. Full variable domain (rest looked up from reference TRBV5-4 and TRBJ2-7): ETGVTQSPTHLIKTRGQQVTLRCSSQSGHNTVSWYQQALGQGPQFIFQYYREEENGRGNFPPRFSGLQFPNYSSELNVNALELDDSALYLCASRAGTSLSYEQYFGPGTRLTVT.